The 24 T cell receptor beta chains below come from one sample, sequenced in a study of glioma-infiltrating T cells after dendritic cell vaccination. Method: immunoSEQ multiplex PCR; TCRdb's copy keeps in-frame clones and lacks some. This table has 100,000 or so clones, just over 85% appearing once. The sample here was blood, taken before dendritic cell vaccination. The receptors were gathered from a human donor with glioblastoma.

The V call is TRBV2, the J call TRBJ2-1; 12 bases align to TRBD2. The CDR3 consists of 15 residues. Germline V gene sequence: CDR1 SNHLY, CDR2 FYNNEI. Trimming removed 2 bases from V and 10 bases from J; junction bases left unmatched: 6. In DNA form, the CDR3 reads TGTGCCAGCAGTGAACGGCTAGCGGGAGGGCCAGAGCAGTTCTTC. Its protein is CASSERLAGGPEQFF.

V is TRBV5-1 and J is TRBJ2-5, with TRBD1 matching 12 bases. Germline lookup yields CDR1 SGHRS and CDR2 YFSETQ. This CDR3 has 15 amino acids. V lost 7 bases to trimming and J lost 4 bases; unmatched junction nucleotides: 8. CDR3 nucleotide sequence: TGCGCCAGCCTACGGGACAGGGGGCGGGGAGAGACCCAGTACTTC. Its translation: CASLRDRGRGETQYF.

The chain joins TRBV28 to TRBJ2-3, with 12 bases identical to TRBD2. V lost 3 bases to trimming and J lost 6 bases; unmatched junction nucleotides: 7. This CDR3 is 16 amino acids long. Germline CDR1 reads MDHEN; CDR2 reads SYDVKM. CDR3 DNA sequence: TGTGCCAGCAGTTTTAGCGGACTAGCGGGAATGGATACGCAGTATTTT. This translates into CASSFSGLAGMDTQYF.

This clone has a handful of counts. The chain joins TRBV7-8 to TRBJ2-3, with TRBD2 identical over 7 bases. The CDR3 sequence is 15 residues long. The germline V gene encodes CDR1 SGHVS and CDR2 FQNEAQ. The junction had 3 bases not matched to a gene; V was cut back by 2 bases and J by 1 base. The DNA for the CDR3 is TGTGCCAGCAGCTTAAGGCGGGAGCGCACAGATACGCAGTATTTT. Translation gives CASSLRRERTDTQYF.

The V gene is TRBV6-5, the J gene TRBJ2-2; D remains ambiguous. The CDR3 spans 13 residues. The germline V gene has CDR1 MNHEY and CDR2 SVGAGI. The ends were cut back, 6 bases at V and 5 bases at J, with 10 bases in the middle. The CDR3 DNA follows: TGTGCCAGCAGGTATACAGAAACCGGGGAGCTGTTTTTT. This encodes CASRYTETGELFF.

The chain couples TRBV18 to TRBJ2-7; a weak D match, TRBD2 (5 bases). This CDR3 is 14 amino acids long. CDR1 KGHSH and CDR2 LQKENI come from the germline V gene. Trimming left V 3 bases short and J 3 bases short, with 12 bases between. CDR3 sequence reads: CASSPAARGYEQYF. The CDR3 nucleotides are TGTGCCAGCTCACCGGCCGCTCGGGGCTACGAGCAGTACTTC.

As DNA, the CDR3 is TGTGCCAGCAGTGCCTTACAGGGGTTCCCCTACAATGAGCAGTTCTTC. Translating gives CASSALQGFPYNEQFF. J is TRBJ2-1 and V is TRBV6-1; TRBD1 matches 7 bases. V was clipped by 4 bases and J by 2 bases; unmatched bases: 8. The germline gives CDR1 MNHNS, CDR2 SASEGT. The CDR3 spans 16 residues.

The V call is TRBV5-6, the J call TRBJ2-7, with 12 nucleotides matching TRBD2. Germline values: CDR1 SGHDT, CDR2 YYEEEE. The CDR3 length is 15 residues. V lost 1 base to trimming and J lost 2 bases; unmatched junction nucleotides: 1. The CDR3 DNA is TGTGCCAGCAGCTTGTGGACTAGCGGGACCTACGAGCAGTACTTC. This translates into CASSLWTSGTYEQYF.

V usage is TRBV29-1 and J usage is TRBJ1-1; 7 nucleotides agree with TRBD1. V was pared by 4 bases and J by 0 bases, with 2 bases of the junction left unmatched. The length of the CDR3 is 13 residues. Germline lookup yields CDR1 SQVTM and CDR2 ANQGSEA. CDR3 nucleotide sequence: TGCAGCGTTGGACAGGGAGTGAACACTGAAGCTTTCTTT. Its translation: CSVGQGVNTEAFF.

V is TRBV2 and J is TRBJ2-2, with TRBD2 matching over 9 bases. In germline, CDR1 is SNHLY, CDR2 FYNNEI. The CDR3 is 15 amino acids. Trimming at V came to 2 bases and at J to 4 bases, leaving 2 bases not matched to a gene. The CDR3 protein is CASSELAGSTGELFF. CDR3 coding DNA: TGTGCCAGCAGTGAACTAGCGGGGAGCACCGGGGAGCTGTTTTTT.

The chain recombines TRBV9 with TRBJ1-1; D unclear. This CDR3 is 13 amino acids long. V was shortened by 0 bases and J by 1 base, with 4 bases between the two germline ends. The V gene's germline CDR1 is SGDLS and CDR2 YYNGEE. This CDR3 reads CASSVVWNTEAFF. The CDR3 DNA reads TGTGCCAGCAGCGTAGTATGGAACACTGAAGCTTTCTTT.

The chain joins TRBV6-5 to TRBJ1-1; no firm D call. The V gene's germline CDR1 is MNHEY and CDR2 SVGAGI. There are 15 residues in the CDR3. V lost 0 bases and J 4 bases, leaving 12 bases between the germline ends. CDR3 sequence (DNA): TGTGCCAGCAGTTACTCGAGGGCACTCCTCACTGAAGCTTTCTTT. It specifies CASSYSRALLTEAFF.

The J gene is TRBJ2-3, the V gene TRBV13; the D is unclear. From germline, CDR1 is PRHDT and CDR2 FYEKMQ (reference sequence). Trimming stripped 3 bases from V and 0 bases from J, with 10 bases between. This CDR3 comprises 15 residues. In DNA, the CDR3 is TGTGCCAGCAGCTTTTCCGGTGCTAGCACAGATACGCAGTATTTT. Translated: CASSFSGASTDTQYF. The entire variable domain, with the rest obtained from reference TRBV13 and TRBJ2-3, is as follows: AAGVIQSPRHLIKEKRETATLKCYPIPRHDTVYWYQQGPGQDPQFLISFYEKMQSDKGSIPDRFSAQQFSDYHSELNMSSLELGDSALYFCASSFSGASTDTQYFGPGTRLTVL.

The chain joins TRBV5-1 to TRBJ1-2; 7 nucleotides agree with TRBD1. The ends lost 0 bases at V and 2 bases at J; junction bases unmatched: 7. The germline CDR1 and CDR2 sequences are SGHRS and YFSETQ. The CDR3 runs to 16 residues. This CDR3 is CASSLALGTENYGYTF. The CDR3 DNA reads TGCGCCAGCAGCTTGGCTCTCGGGACAGAAAACTATGGCTACACCTTC.

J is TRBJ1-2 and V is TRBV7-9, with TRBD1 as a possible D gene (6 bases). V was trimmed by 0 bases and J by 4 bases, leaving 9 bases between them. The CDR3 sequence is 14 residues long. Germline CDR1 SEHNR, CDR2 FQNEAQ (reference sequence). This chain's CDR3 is CASSLADRSYGYTF. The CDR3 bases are TGTGCCAGCAGCTTAGCGGACAGAAGCTATGGCTACACCTTC.

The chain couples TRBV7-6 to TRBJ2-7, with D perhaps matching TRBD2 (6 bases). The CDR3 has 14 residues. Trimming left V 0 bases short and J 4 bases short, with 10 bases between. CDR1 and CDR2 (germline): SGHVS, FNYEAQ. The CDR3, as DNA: TGTGCCAGCAGCTTAGCCTCCGCGGGGTACGAGCAGTACTTC. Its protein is CASSLASAGYEQYF.

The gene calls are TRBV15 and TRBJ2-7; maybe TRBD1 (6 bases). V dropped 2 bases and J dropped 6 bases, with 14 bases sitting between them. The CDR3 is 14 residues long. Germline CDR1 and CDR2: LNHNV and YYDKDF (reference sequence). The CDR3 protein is CATSRQGPSPEQYF. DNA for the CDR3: TGTGCCACCAGCAGACAGGGGCCCTCTCCCGAGCAGTACTTC. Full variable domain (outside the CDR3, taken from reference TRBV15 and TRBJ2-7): DAMVIQNPRYQVTQFGKPVTLSCSQTLNHNVMYWYQQKSSQAPKLLFHYYDKDFNNEADTPDNFQSRRPNTSFCFLDIRSPGLGDTAMYLCATSRQGPSPEQYFGPGTRLTVT.

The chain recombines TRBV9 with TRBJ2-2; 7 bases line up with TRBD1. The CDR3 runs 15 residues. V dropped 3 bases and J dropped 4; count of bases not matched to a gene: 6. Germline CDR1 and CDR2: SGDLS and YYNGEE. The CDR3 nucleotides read TGTGCCAGCAGCGAAAGGGACAGACCCACCGGGGAGCTGTTTTTT. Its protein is CASSERDRPTGELFF.

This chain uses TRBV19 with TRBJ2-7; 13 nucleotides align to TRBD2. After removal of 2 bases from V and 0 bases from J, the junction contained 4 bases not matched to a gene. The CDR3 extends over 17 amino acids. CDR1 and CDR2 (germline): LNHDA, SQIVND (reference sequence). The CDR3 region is CASSISGLAGDSYEQYF. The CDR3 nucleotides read TGTGCCAGTAGTATAAGTGGACTAGCGGGAGACTCCTACGAGCAGTACTTC.

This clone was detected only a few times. The CDR3 spells CVASGNTIYF. CDR3 nucleotide sequence: TGCGTCGCTAGTGGAAACACCATATATTTT. The chain carries TRBV29-1 and TRBJ1-3; unclear D gene. The CDR3 loop spans 10 amino acids. Germline CDR1 SQVTM, CDR2 ANQGSEA. The whole variable domain, filled in from reference TRBV29-1 and TRBJ1-3, reads SAVISQKPSRDICQRGTSLTIQCQVDSQVTMMFWYRQQPGQSLTLIATANQGSEATYESGFVIDKFPISRPNLTFSTLTVSNMSPEDSSIYLCVASGNTIYFGEGSWLTVV.

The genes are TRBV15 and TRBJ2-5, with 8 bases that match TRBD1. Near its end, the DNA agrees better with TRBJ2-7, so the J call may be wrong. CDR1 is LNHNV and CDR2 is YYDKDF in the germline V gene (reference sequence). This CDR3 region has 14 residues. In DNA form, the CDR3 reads TGTGCCACCAGCGCGGGGACAGGACGATACGAGCAGTACTTC. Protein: CATSAGTGRYEQYF.

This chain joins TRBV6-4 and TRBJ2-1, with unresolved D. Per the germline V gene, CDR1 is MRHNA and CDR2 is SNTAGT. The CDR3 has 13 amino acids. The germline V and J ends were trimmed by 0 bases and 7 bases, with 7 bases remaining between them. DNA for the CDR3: TGTGCCAGCAGTGACTCCAGCGAGAATGAGCAGTTCTTC. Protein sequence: CASSDSSENEQFF.

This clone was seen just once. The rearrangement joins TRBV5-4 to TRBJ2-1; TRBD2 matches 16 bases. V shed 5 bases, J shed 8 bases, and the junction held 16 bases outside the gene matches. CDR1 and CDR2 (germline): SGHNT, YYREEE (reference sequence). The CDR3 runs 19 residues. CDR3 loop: CASRQPGLAGGTRPDEQFF. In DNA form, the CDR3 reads TGTGCCAGCAGACAACCGGGACTAGCGGGGGGGACCCGTCCGGATGAGCAGTTCTTC.

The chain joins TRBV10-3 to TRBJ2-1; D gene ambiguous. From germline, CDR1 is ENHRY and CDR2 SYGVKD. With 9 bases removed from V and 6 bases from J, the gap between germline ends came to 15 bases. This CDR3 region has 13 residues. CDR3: CAITTSERNEQFF. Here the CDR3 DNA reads TGTGCCATTACTACGTCGGAGCGCAATGAGCAGTTCTTC.